Below, one T cell receptor beta chain is given with its context. J was trimmed by 4 bases and V by 1 base; bases with no gene match: 4. CDR3 size: 15 residues. CDR1 MNHNS and CDR2 SASEGT come from the germline V gene. The sample is drawn from a study of control samples from healthy donors and cancer patients. TCRdb's table, derived via immunoSEQ multiplex PCR, lists solely in-frame clones and lacks some. The sample carries tens of thousands of clones, around 87% recorded once. The TCR was taken from a woman in her sixties or seventies with lung cancer. The V and J genes are TRBV6-1 and TRBJ2-3; the match to TRBD1 covers 8 bases. Source material: PBMCs. The CDR3 coding sequence is TGTGCCAGCAGTGAAGAGAGCAGGGGGCCAGATACGCAGTATTTT. Residues: CASSEESRGPDTQYF.